This T cell receptor (beta chain) derives from a study of Ad26.COV2.S vaccination and SARS-CoV-2 variants. About the study: Intramuscular Ad26.COV2.S at 5x10^10 or 1x10^11 viral particles. The study, taken as a whole, reports: Vaccinees reportedly had broad spike-specific CD8+ and CD4+ T cell responses.

About this clone itself: Its antigen is unknown.

The CDR3 runs to 13 residues. Germline V gene sequence: CDR1 SGHDN, CDR2 FVKESK. V lost 4 bases and J 0 bases, leaving 6 bases between the germline ends. Repertoires were generated with immunoSEQ multiplex PCR, while TCRdb's copy carries only in-frame clones and drops some. The sample lists roughly 680,000 clones; roughly nine tenths were seen once. Treatment: approximately 18 received Ad26.COV2.S at low or high dose, single or two shots; about 5 received placebo; per-sample allocation not given. Collection of samples fell on day 63 after the first vaccine or placebo injection. The study used a vaccine consisting of an Ad26 vector that expressed Wuhan-strain SARS-CoV-2 spike.

Material: peripheral blood, obtained in a trial of Ad26.COV2.S vaccine versus placebo. This clonotype originated in a person aged 18-65 years who received the Ad26.COV2.S COVID-19 vaccine or a placebo. The V and J genes are TRBV14 and TRBJ2-5, with D maybe TRBD2 (5 bases). As DNA, the CDR3 is TGTGCCAGCAGCCGAGGGTACCAAGAGACCCAGTACTTC. Translating gives CASSRGYQETQYF.